This T cell receptor (beta chain) was identified in a study of shared clonotypes between healthy human individuals. This table comes from immunoSEQ multiplex PCR, and its TCRdb copy is limited to in-frame clones, with some not included. The sample consists of 2 million to 3 million clones, more than 85% of them appearing once. Trimming took 1 base from V and 0 from J, leaving 12 bases between them. This CDR3 contains 16 residues. Looked up from germline, CDR1 is SGHVS and CDR2 is FQNEAQ. V is TRBV7-8 and J is TRBJ1-1, with no clear D. The origin of this receptor is a man between 18 and 29 years old in good health. Some clones in this sample may be carry-over from other donors' samples. The sequencing input was naive CD4+ T cells from PBMCs. The subset was: CD45RA+ positively selected. DNA of the CDR3: TGTGCCAGCAGCTTAGAAGGACGGGCTGTGAACACTGAAGCTTTCTTT. It yields the protein CASSLEGRAVNTEAFF.